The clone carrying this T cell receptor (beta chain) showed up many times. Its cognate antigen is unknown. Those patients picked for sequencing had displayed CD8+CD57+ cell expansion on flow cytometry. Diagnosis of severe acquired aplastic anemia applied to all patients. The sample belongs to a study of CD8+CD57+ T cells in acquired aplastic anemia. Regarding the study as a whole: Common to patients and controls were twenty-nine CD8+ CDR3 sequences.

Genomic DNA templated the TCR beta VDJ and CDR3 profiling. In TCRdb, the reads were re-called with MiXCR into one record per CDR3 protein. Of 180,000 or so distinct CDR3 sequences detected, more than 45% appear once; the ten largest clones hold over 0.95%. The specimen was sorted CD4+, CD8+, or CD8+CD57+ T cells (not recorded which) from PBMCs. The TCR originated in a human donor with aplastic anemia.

The CDR3 coding sequence is TGTGCCAGCAGTTTTCGGGACGGTACAAACTATGGCTACACCTTC. As protein: CASSFRDGTNYGYTF. This sequence joins TRBV12-3 or TRBV12-4 and TRBJ1-2; D is perhaps TRBD1 (5 bases). This CDR3 is 15 amino acids long. The germline V and J ends were trimmed by 3 bases and 2 bases, with 13 bases remaining between them.